The clone carrying this T cell receptor beta chain was detected many times. Its antigen is still unknown. TCRdb re-derived calls from the reads in MiXCR, one entry per CDR3 protein. The sample consists of tens of thousands of distinct CDR3 sequences, 3% to 4% of them appearing once. This entry is derived from a study of T cell repertoires in cytomegalovirus infection. Overall study: Matching HLA type and CMV infection were both indicated by public TCR beta signatures.

Points from the study as a whole: The ex vivo response was dominated by HLA-C-restricted CMV-specific TCR beta clonotypes. Individuals carrying CMV plus the relevant HLA were identified by cumulative frequency of public TCR beta families.

CDR1 is SGHTA, CDR2 FQGNSA, per germline. V shed 1 base and J shed 3 bases, with 16 bases lying between them. The CDR3 extends over 17 amino acids. The specimen was PBMCs. This receptor was identified in a human donor in good health (CMV status not recorded). Some clones in this sample may be carry-over from other donors' samples. The chain carries TRBV7-2 and TRBJ2-1; the D gene is possibly TRBD2 (5 bases). This chain's CDR3 is CASSLGWPAASYNEQFF. The DNA for the CDR3 is TGTGCCAGCAGCTTAGGGTGGCCAGCGGCGAGCTACAATGAGCAGTTCTTC.